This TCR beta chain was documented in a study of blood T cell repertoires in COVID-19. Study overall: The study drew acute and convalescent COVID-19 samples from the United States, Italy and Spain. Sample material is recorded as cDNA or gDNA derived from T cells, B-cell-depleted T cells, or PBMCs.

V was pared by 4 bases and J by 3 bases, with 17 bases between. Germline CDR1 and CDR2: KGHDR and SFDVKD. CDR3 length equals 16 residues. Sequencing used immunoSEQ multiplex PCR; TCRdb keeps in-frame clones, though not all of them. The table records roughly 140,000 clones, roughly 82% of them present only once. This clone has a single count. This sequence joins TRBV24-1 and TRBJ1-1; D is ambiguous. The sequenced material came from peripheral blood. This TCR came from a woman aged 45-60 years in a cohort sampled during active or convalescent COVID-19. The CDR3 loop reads CATSDLPGSRDTEAFF. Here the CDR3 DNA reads TGTGCCACCAGTGACCTACCCGGGTCCCGAGACACTGAAGCTTTCTTT.